These 32 T cell receptor beta chains were sequenced from one sample in a study of Graves' ophthalmopathy and Graves' hyperthyroidism. Investigators amplified TCR beta CDR3 regions from RNA transcripts. The first round was an RT-PCR with HTBI primers, and the second round was a multiplex PCR. MiXCR was run by TCRdb on the multiplex PCR reads, yielding one entry per CDR3 protein. Seen here are approximately 640,000 distinct CDR3 sequences, roughly 39% observed once, and the top ten hold 3% to 4%. Specimen: peripheral blood. The receptors stem from an adult man with Graves' ophthalmopathy.

This chain joins TRBV10-3 and TRBJ1-2; the match to TRBD1 covers 8 bases. The germline gives CDR1 ENHRY, CDR2 SYGVKD. The CDR3 loop spans 15 amino acids. V dropped 10 bases and J dropped 3; count of bases not matched to a gene: 13. The CDR3 region has the DNA TGTGCCAGCAGCGAATGGACAGGGCTACACTATGGCTACACCTTC. Its translation: CASSEWTGLHYGYTF.

This clonotype was counted many times. The CDR3 reads CASSASMGSGTEAFF. CDR3 bases: TGTGCCAGTAGTGCGTCGATGGGGAGTGGCACTGAAGCTTTCTTT. V gene TRBV19 combines with J gene TRBJ1-1, with D unclear. Germline-derived CDR1 and CDR2 are LNHDA and SQIVND (reference sequence). There are 15 residues in the CDR3. V was shortened by 5 bases and J by 4 bases, with 17 bases between the two germline ends.

The chain recombines TRBV7-8 with TRBJ1-5; D possibly corresponds to TRBD1 (6 bases). Trimming shortened V by 5 bases and J by 4 bases, and 21 bases separated the two germline ends. This CDR3 has 17 amino acids. The germline CDR1 and CDR2 sequences are SGHVS and FQNEAQ. CDR3 sequence reads: CASSPGRGPTVNQPQHF. The CDR3 region has the DNA TGTGCCAGCAGCCCGGGCAGGGGTCCAACTGTAAATCAGCCCCAGCATTTT.

The chain couples TRBV4-1 to TRBJ2-7; D remains ambiguous. CDR3 size: 13 residues. Trimming stripped 0 bases from V and 7 bases from J, with 10 bases between. Germline CDR1 reads MGHRA; CDR2 reads YSYEKL. The CDR3 nucleotides are TGCGCCAGCAGCCAAGATGGTTCTGAGGAGCAGTACTTC. Its protein product is CASSQDGSEEQYF.

This clonotype was counted ten times or more. CDR3 sequence (DNA): TGTGCCAGCAGCCAAGAGGAGCGTGGGGCTTACGACGAGCAGTACTTC. Protein sequence: CASSQEERGAYDEQYF. V and J are TRBV4-2 and TRBJ2-7, with D possibly being TRBD1 (5 bases). Trimming removed 0 bases at V and 5 bases at J, with 17 bases between. This CDR3 has 16 amino acids. Germline V gene data show CDR1 as LGHNA and CDR2 as YNFKEQ.

For this clonotype: The junction departs from germline at one end; a sequencing error may be responsible. The gene calls are TRBV10-3 and TRBJ1-1, with a possible D match to TRBD1 (5 bases). The length of the CDR3 is 14 residues. Germline CDR1 reads ENHRY; CDR2 reads SYGVKD. The CDR3 nucleotides are TGTGCCAGCAGTGGGCAGAACCAGGGAACTGAAGCTTTCTTT. As protein: CASSGQNQGTEAFF.

CDR3 nucleotide sequence: TGTGCCAGCAGTGAGAACAGGGGGCGGTCACCCCTCCACTTT. Translation gives CASSENRGRSPLHF. V gene TRBV2 combines with J gene TRBJ1-6; 9 nucleotides match TRBD1. The CDR3 consists of 14 residues. V shed 3 bases and J 10 bases; nucleotides not matched to a gene: 4. Per germline, CDR1 SNHLY and CDR2 FYNNEI.

Ten or more counts support this clonotype. The chain joins TRBV10-3 to TRBJ1-5; D ambiguous. Germline loops: CDR1 ENHRY, CDR2 SYGVKD. Deletions cut 6 bases from V and 6 bases from J, with 12 bases between. CDR3 size: 13 residues. This CDR3 reads CAISEAGLQPQHF. In DNA, the CDR3 is TGTGCCATCAGCGAAGCGGGTCTTCAGCCCCAGCATTTT.

The table lists this clonotype with a few counts. The chain carries TRBV19 and TRBJ2-7; TRBD2 agrees at 7 bases. CDR1 and CDR2 (germline): LNHDA, SQIVND (reference sequence). This CDR3 spans 16 amino acids. J was trimmed by 5 bases and V by 5 bases; bases with no gene match: 15. This CDR3 reads CASSGLAASEIHEQYF. The CDR3 nucleotides read TGTGCCAGTAGTGGGCTAGCGGCCAGCGAGATCCACGAGCAGTACTTC.

This clonotype was recorded many times. The genes are TRBV7-9 and TRBJ1-2, with 9 bases that match TRBD1. The germline gives CDR1 SEHNR, CDR2 FQNEAQ (reference sequence). The CDR3 covers 13 residues. V shed 4 bases, J shed 5 bases, and the junction held 2 bases outside the gene matches. This CDR3 is CASSSGQGYGYTF. As DNA, the CDR3 is TGTGCCAGCAGCTCAGGACAGGGGTATGGCTACACCTTC.

The chain uses TRBV12-5 and TRBJ2-7; the match to TRBD1 covers 9 bases. CDR1 is LGHNT and CDR2 is FRNRAP in the germline V gene. Trimming at V came to 2 bases and at J to 4 bases, leaving 12 bases not matched to a gene. This CDR3 is built from 17 residues. CDR3 in amino acids: CASGLSGGQGRKYEQYF. The CDR3 bases are TGTGCTAGTGGTTTGTCTGGCGGACAGGGGCGGAAATACGAGCAGTACTTC.

The chain is built from TRBV25-1 and TRBJ1-6, with no clear D. The CDR3 is 13 amino acids. The V gene's germline CDR1 is MGHDK and CDR2 SYGVNS. Trimming took off 9 bases at V and 5 bases at J, with 11 bases between the two ends. Here the CDR3 DNA reads TGTGCCAGTTTACAACTTAATAATTCACCCCTCCACTTT. It encodes CASLQLNNSPLHF.

DNA of the CDR3: TGCAGTGCTAGAGGGAGGGGTGACAGGACGAGCTCCTACGAGCAGTACTTC. Translated, it gives CSARGRGDRTSSYEQYF. The gene calls are TRBV20-1 and TRBJ2-7; D possibly matches TRBD1 or TRBD2 (6 bases each). This CDR3 spans 17 amino acids. Trimming left V 1 base short and J 0 bases short, with 19 bases between. The germline gives CDR1 DFQATT, CDR2 SNEGSKA (reference sequence).

This clonotype occurred once. This may arise from a read error, as a much more abundant clone is one base away. V is TRBV13 and J is TRBJ1-1, with D perhaps TRBD1 (6 bases). The CDR3 is 11 amino acids. Germline CDR1 reads PRHDT; CDR2 reads FYEKMQ (reference sequence). The CDR3 reads CVSSSGAEAFF. CDR3 in DNA: TGTGTCAGCAGCTCAGGGGCTGAAGCTTTCTTT.

V usage is TRBV5-6 and J usage is TRBJ2-6; 7 bases fit TRBD1. This CDR3 comprises 17 residues. Germline CDR1 SGHDT, CDR2 YYEEEE. V gave up 4 bases and J gave up 1 base; unmatched junction bases: 8. For the CDR3, the DNA is TGTGCCAGCAGCGTACAGGGGTTGGGGTCTGGGGCCAACGTCCTGACTTTC. It encodes CASSVQGLGSGANVLTF.

This clonotype came up many times. The chain recombines TRBV2 with TRBJ1-3; 9 bases align to TRBD1. Per the germline V gene, CDR1 is SNHLY and CDR2 is FYNNEI. The CDR3 consists of 14 residues. The ends lost 4 bases at V and 2 bases at J; junction bases unmatched: 0. CDR3 protein: CASSGQGAGNTIYF. CDR3 bases: TGTGCCAGCAGTGGACAGGGGGCTGGAAACACCATATATTTT.

Remarks on this clonotype: This could be a read error, since a much larger clone is one nucleotide away. This chain joins TRBV29-1 and TRBJ2-5, with 13 bases fitting TRBD2. Matching the DNA end better, TRBJ2-1 makes the J call doubtful. Germline-derived CDR1 and CDR2 are SQVTM and ANQGSEA. The CDR3 is made up of 14 amino acids. DNA of the CDR3: TGCAGCGGTACGGGACTAGCGGGGTCCAATGGGCAGTTCTTC. This translates into CSGTGLAGSNGQFF.

The genes are TRBV6-5 and TRBJ1-4, with TRBD1 identical over 8 bases. Per the germline V gene, CDR1 is MNHEY and CDR2 is SVGAGI. V dropped 6 bases and J dropped 7; count of bases not matched to a gene: 4. This CDR3 is 13 amino acids long. This CDR3 reads CASSGQGSEKLFF. CDR3 DNA sequence: TGTGCCAGCAGCGGACAGGGCAGTGAAAAACTGTTTTTT.

There are many counts of this clonotype. The genes are TRBV12-3 or TRBV12-4 and TRBJ2-5; the D is unclear. This CDR3 is built from 14 residues. Trimming removed 4 bases from V and 0 bases from J, with 9 bases in between. The CDR3 nucleotides are TGTGCCAGCAGTTCCTCGGCGAACCAAGAGACCCAGTACTTC. Translation: CASSSSANQETQYF.

This chain links TRBV7-8 with TRBJ2-5; D may match TRBD1 or TRBD2 (5 bases each). Per the germline V gene, CDR1 is SGHVS and CDR2 is FQNEAQ. The CDR3 covers 12 residues. V lost 3 bases to trimming and J lost 7 bases, with 9 bases between them. CDR3 nucleotide sequence: TGTGCCAGCAGCTTGGGACCCGGGACCCAGTACTTC. Its protein product is CASSLGPGTQYF.

This clonotype was detected many times. This chain links TRBV10-2 with TRBJ1-1, with unresolved D. Trimming cost V 0 bases and J 10 bases, with 12 bases left between them. The CDR3 spans 13 residues. The germline V gene has CDR1 WSHSY and CDR2 SAAADI. The CDR3 nucleotides are TGCGCCAGCAGTGAGTCCTGGGGAAATTTAGCTTTCTTT. It is translated as CASSESWGNLAFF.

The chain is built from TRBV7-9 and TRBJ1-2; perhaps TRBD1 as D (6 bases). Germline V gene lookup returns CDR1 SEHNR and CDR2 FQNEAQ (reference sequence). Trimming pared 6 bases from V and 4 bases from J, leaving 9 bases between. The CDR3 runs 12 residues. The CDR3 protein is CASRQGFYGYTF. In nucleotides, the CDR3 is TGTGCCAGCAGGCAGGGGTTCTATGGCTACACCTTC.

The rearrangement uses TRBV10-2 and TRBJ2-5, with a weak D call TRBD2 (6 bases). Looked up from germline, CDR1 is WSHSY and CDR2 is SAAADI. The germline V and J ends were trimmed by 7 bases and 2 bases, with 11 bases remaining between them. This CDR3 comprises 13 residues. The CDR3 loop reads CASTGAGQETQYF. CDR3 nucleotide sequence: TGCGCCAGCACGGGAGCGGGTCAAGAGACCCAGTACTTC.

This clonotype was seen only once. This may stem from a read error, because a much larger clone lies one nucleotide away. The CDR3 end shows no conserved phenylalanine or tryptophan, and so a read error is likely. V usage is TRBV5-1 and J usage is TRBJ1-1; TRBD1 aligns across 8 bases. The CDR3 is 13 amino acids. The V gene's germline CDR1 is SGHRS and CDR2 YFSETQ. V trimming: 5 bases; J trimming: 3 bases; junction bases outside the gene matches: 3. The DNA of the CDR3 is TGCGCCAGCAGACTACAGGGGGACACTGAAGCTTTCCTT. Protein: CASRLQGDTEAFL.

This clonotype was observed many times. The chain recombines TRBV7-2 with TRBJ2-2, with D unclear. Germline V gene sequence: CDR1 SGHTA, CDR2 FQGNSA. The CDR3 length is 14 residues. Trimming stripped 7 bases from V and 3 bases from J, with 12 bases between. The CDR3 bases are TGTGCCAGCACCCTCTATGGATACACCGGGGAGCTGTTTTTT. As protein: CASTLYGYTGELFF.

The genes are TRBV11-2 and TRBJ2-1; D uncertain. Germline CDR1 is SGHAT and CDR2 is FQNNGV. There are 14 residues in the CDR3. V lost 2 bases, J lost 5 bases, and 10 bases lay in between. The CDR3 region is CASSLRIGHNEQFF. CDR3 sequence (DNA): TGTGCCAGCAGCTTACGGATTGGTCACAATGAGCAGTTCTTC.

The rearrangement uses TRBV20-1 and TRBJ1-3; 7 bases align to TRBD1. Looked up from germline, CDR1 is DFQATT and CDR2 is SNEGSKA (reference sequence). The CDR3 contains 14 residues. Trimming cost V 5 bases and J 7 bases; bases outside gene matches: 11. Here the CDR3 DNA reads TGCAGTGCTGTAGACAGGGCAAGAATGAACACCATATATTTT. Residues: CSAVDRARMNTIYF.

This clonotype occurred many times. The V call is TRBV4-2, the J call TRBJ1-5; D gene ambiguous. V dropped 2 bases and J dropped 6 bases, with 8 bases sitting between them. The CDR3 is 13 amino acids. CDR1 and CDR2 from the germline V gene are LGHNA and YNFKEQ. As DNA, the CDR3 is TGTGCCAGCAGCCAATTAAGGGCTCAGCCCCAGCATTTT. Protein sequence: CASSQLRAQPQHF.

This clonotype was seen just once. The V call is TRBV10-3, the J call TRBJ2-5; no definite D call. The CDR3 totals 11 residues. The ends were cut back, 5 bases at V and 7 bases at J, with 8 bases in the middle. From germline, CDR1 is ENHRY and CDR2 SYGVKD. In DNA form, the CDR3 reads TGTGCCATCAGTTACTGGGGGACCCAGTACTTC. This sequence encodes CAISYWGTQYF.

This clonotype was counted ten times or more. The rearrangement joins TRBV2 to TRBJ1-5; D might be TRBD1 (5 bases). V lost 6 bases to trimming and J lost 7 bases, with 16 bases between them. Germline V gene lookup returns CDR1 SNHLY and CDR2 FYNNEI. The CDR3 sequence is 14 residues long. The CDR3: CASSQIQGWQPQHF. DNA for the CDR3: TGTGCCAGCAGCCAAATTCAGGGTTGGCAGCCCCAGCATTTT.

The CDR3 loop is CASSFRAGGTQYF. The CDR3 nucleotides are TGTGCCAGCAGCTTTCGCGCAGGGGGGACCCAGTACTTC. This chain uses TRBV7-6 with TRBJ2-5; 7 nucleotides line up with TRBD1. V trimming: 3 bases; J trimming: 7 bases; junction bases outside the gene matches: 5. The CDR3 contains 13 residues. Germline CDR1 SGHVS, CDR2 FNYEAQ.

This clonotype was observed at least ten times. The chain carries TRBV7-2 and TRBJ1-6, with D possibly being TRBD1 (6 bases). Deletions cut 1 base from V and 7 bases from J, with 14 bases between. Germline CDR1 is SGHTA and CDR2 is FQGNSA. This CDR3 spans 16 amino acids. The DNA of the CDR3 is TGTGCCAGCAGCTTAGTTGGACAGTCACACAATTCACCCCTCCACTTT. Translated: CASSLVGQSHNSPLHF. Full variable domain (rest looked up from reference TRBV7-2 and TRBJ1-6): GAGVSQSPSNKVTEKGKDVELRCDPISGHTALYWYRQSLGQGLEFLIYFQGNSAPDKSGLPSDRFSAERTGGSVSTLTIQRTQQEDSAVYLCASSLVGQSHNSPLHFGNGTRLTVT.